The source of this T cell receptor beta chain is a study of shared clonotypes between healthy human individuals. Only in-frame clones appear in the TCRdb table, and some are missing; sequencing was by immunoSEQ multiplex PCR. Here the sample spans about 600,000 clones, about 97% being singletons. Germline CDR1 SGHAT, CDR2 FQDESV (reference sequence). CDR3 length: 13 residues. Between the trimmed V and J ends, which lost 4 bases and 7 bases, there was a span of 11 bases. Sequencing used naive CD4+ T cells sorted from blood. Documented subset: CD45RA+ positively selected. This clonotype was sampled from a woman in her 30s in good health. This sequence joins TRBV11-1 and TRBJ1-5; perhaps TRBD1 as D (5 bases). In DNA, the CDR3 is TGTGCCAGCAGCTCGGGACGGGACCAGCCCCAGCATTTT. Its protein is CASSSGRDQPQHF.